This T cell receptor (beta chain) was retrieved from a study of OX40 agonist ivuxolimab in advanced cancers. Study-level information: The dose-escalation cohort was approximately 81% male, with a mean age of about 56 years, ranging roughly 23 to 85. Partial response was recorded in three patients: one hepatocellular carcinoma and two cutaneous melanoma cases. Findings of the study overall: At 0.1 to 3.0 mg/kg, clonal expansion of CD4+ and CD8+ blood T cells had occurred by week 6.

Enrollment shut out patients with autoimmune disease history or systemic immunosuppression. TCRdb keeps only in-frame clones here, not all; method: immunoSEQ multiplex PCR. The table lists roughly 120,000 clones, less than 95% of them singletons. Notes on this clone: Its antigen remains unidentified.

The CDR3 has 17 residues. The germline CDR1 and CDR2 sequences are SGHAT and FQNNGV. The V gene lost 0 bases and the J gene lost 1 base, with 15 bases spanning the gap. The TCR was taken from an adult with an advanced solid tumor such as melanoma, head and neck, liver or kidney cancer. This sample comprised CD4+ or CD8+ T cells sorted from blood, obtained in a trial of the OX40 agonist ivuxolimab. V gene TRBV11-2 combines with J gene TRBJ2-5; D gene ambiguous. The CDR3 region is CASSLDQIGPIQETQYF. The CDR3 coding sequence is TGTGCCAGCAGCTTAGATCAGATTGGCCCGATCCAAGAGACCCAGTACTTC.